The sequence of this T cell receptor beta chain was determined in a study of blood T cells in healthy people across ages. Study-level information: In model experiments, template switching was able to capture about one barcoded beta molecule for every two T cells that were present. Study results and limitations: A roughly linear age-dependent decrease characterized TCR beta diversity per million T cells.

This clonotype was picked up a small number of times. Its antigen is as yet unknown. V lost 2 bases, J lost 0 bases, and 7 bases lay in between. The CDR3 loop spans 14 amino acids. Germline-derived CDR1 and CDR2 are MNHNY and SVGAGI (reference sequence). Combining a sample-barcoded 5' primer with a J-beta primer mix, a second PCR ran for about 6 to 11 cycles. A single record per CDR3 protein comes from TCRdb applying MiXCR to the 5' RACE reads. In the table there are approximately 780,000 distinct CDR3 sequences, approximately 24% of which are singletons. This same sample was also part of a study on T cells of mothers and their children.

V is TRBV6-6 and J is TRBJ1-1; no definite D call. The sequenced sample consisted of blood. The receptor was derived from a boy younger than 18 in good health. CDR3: CASSYTELNTEAFF. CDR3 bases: TGTGCCAGCAGTTACACTGAACTGAACACTGAAGCTTTCTTT.